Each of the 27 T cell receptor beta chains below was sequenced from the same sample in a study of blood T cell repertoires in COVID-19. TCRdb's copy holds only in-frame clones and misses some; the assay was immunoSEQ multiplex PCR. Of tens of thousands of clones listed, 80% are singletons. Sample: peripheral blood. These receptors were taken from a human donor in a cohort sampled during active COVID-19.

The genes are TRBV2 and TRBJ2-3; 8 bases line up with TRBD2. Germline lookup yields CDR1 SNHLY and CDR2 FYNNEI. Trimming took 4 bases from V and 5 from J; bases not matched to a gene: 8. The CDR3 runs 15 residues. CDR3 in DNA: TGTGCCAGCAGTGGATGGCCAGCGGGAGAAGATACGCAGTATTTT. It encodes CASSGWPAGEDTQYF.

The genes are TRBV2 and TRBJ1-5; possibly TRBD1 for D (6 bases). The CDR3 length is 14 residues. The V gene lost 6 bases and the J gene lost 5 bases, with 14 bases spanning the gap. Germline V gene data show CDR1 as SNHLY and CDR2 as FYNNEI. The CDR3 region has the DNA TGTGCCAGCAGCCGAGGACAGACCCATCAGCCCCAGCATTTT. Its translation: CASSRGQTHQPQHF.

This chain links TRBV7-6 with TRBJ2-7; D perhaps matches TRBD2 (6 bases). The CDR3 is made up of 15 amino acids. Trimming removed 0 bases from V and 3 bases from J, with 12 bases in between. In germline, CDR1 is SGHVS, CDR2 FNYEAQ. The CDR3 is CASSLAAGQSYEQYF. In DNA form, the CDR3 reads TGTGCCAGCAGCTTAGCAGCGGGTCAGAGCTACGAGCAGTACTTC.

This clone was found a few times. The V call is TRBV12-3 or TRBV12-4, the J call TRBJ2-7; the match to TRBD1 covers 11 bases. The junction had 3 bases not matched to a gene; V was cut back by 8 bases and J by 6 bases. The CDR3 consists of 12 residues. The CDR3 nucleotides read TGTGCCAGCGGGACAGGGGGGTTCGAGCAGTACTTC. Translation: CASGTGGFEQYF.

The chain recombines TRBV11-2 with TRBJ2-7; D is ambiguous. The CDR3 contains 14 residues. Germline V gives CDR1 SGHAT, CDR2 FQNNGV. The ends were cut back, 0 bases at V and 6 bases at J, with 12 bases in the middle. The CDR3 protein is CASSLDLALSEQYF. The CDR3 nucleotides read TGTGCCAGCAGCTTAGATCTGGCCCTCTCCGAGCAGTACTTC.

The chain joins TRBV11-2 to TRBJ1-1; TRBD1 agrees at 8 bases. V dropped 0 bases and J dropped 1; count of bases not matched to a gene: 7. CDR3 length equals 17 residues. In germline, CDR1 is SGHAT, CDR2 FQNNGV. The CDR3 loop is CASSLDWTGTSNTEAFF. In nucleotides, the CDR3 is TGTGCCAGCAGCTTAGATTGGACAGGGACTTCGAACACTGAAGCTTTCTTT.

This CDR3 reads CASSTGLSYEQYF. Written as DNA, the CDR3 is TGTGCCAGCAGTACGGGACTTAGCTACGAGCAGTACTTC. The chain links TRBV6-5 to TRBJ2-7; D is possibly TRBD2 (6 bases). V shed 5 bases and J shed 3 bases, with 11 bases lying between them. Germline V gives CDR1 MNHEY, CDR2 SVGAGI. The CDR3 totals 13 residues.

DNA for the CDR3: TGTGCCAGCAGCTTAGAGGTCGGGGAGCTGTTTTTT. The encoded protein is CASSLEVGELFF. V gene TRBV5-5 combines with J gene TRBJ2-2; D unresolved. Germline CDR1 and CDR2: SGHKS and YYEKEE (reference sequence). Trimming left V 2 bases short and J 7 bases short, with 6 bases between. CDR3 length equals 12 residues.

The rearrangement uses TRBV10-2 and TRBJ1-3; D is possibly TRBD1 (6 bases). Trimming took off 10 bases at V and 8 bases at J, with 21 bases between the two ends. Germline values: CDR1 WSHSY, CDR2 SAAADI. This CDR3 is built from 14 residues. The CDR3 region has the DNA TGCGCCACCACTTTACAGGGAGCCTCGGACACCATATATTTT. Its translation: CATTLQGASDTIYF.

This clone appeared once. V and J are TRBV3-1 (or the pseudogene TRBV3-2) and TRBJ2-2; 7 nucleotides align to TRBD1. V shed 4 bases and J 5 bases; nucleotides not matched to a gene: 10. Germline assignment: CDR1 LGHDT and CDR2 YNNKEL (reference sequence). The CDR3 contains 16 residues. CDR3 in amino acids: CASSPPTLQGTGELFF. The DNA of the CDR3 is TGTGCCAGCAGCCCCCCTACGTTACAGGGGACCGGGGAGCTGTTTTTT.

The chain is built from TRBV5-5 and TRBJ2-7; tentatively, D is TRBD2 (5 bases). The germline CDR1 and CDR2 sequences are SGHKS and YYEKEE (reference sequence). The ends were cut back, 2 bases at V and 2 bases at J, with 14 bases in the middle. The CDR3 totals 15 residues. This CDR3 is CASSFGVARTYEQYF. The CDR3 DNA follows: TGTGCCAGCAGCTTCGGGGTGGCACGTACCTACGAGCAGTACTTC.

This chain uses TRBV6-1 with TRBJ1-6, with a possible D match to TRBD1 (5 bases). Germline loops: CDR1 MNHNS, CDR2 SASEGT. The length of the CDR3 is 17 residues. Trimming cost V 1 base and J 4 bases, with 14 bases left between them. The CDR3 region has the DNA TGTGCCAGCAGTGAAGGCGCAAGGGGAACTTATAATTCACCCCTCCACTTT. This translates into CASSEGARGTYNSPLHF.

The DNA of the CDR3 is TGTGCCAGCAGCTCGACAGGGTCTGGAAACACCATATATTTT. The encoded protein is CASSSTGSGNTIYF. The rearrangement uses TRBV7-9 and TRBJ1-3; 7 bases align to TRBD1. CDR3 length: 14 residues. Germline V gene data show CDR1 as SEHNR and CDR2 as FQNEAQ (reference sequence). V lost 4 bases and J lost 1; bases outside the gene matches: 1.

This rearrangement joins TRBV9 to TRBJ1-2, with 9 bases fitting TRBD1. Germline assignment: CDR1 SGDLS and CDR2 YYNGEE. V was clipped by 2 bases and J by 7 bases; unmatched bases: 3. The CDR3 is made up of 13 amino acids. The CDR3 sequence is CASSVTGGIGYTF. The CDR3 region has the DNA TGTGCCAGCAGCGTTACAGGGGGCATTGGCTACACCTTC. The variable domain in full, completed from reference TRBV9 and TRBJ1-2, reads DSGVTQTPKHLITATGQRVTLRCSPRSGDLSVYWYQQSLDQGLQFLIQYYNGEERAKGNILERFSAQQFPDLHSELNLSSLELGDSALYFCASSVTGGIGYTFGSGTRLTVV.

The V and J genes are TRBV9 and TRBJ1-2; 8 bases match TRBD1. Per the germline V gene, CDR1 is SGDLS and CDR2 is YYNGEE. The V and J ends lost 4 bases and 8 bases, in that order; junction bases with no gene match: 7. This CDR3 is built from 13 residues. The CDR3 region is CASSTRTGNGYTF. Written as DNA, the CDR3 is TGTGCCAGCAGCACCCGGACAGGGAACGGCTACACCTTC. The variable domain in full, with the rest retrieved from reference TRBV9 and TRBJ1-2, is DSGVTQTPKHLITATGQRVTLRCSPRSGDLSVYWYQQSLDQGLQFLIQYYNGEERAKGNILERFSAQQFPDLHSELNLSSLELGDSALYFCASSTRTGNGYTFGSGTRLTVV.

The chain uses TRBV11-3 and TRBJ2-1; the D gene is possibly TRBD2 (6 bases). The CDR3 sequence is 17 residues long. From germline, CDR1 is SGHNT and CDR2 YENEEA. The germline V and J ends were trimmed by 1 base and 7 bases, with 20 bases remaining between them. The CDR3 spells CASSLGEATGVWNEQFF. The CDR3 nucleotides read TGTGCCAGCAGCTTAGGGGAAGCGACGGGAGTGTGGAATGAGCAGTTCTTC. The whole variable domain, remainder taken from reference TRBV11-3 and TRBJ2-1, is EAGVVQSPRYKIIEKKQPVAFWCNPISGHNTLYWYLQNLGQGPELLIRYENEEAVDDSQLPKDRFSAERLKGVDSTLKIQPAELGDSAVYLCASSLGEATGVWNEQFFGPGTRLTVL.

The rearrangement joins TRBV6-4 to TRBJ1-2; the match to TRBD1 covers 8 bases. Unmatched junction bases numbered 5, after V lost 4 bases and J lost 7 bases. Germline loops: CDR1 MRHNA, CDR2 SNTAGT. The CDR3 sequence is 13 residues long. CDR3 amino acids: CASSAQGASGYTF. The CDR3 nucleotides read TGTGCCAGCAGTGCCCAGGGGGCGAGTGGCTACACCTTC.

CDR3 sequence reads: CASSLATGTSGRKWQYF. CDR3 sequence (DNA): TGTGCCAGCAGTCTAGCCACCGGGACTAGCGGGAGGAAGTGGCAGTACTTC. The V and J genes are TRBV28 and TRBJ2-7; 15 nucleotides match TRBD2. The V segment lost 5 bases and the J segment 9 bases; nucleotides outside the gene matches: 14. Germline V gene lookup returns CDR1 MDHEN and CDR2 SYDVKM. This CDR3 region has 17 residues.

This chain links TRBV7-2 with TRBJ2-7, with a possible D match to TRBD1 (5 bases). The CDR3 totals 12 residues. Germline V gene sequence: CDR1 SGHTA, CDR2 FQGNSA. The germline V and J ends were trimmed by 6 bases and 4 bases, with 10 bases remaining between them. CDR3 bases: TGTGCCAGCAGTCAGGGTCGGTACGAGCAGTACTTC. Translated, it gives CASSQGRYEQYF.

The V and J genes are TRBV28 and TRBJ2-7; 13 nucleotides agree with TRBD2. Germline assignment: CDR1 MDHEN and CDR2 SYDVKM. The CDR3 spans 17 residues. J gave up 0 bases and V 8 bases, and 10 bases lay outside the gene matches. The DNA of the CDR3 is TGTGCCAGCCTGCCGGGACTAGCGGGGACGAGCTCCTACGAGCAGTACTTC. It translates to CASLPGLAGTSSYEQYF. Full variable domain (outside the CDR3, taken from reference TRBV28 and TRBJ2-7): DVKVTQSSRYLVKRTGEKVFLECVQDMDHENMFWYRQDPGLGLRLIYFSYDVKMKEKGDIPEGYSVSREKKERFSLILESASTNQTSMYLCASLPGLAGTSSYEQYFGPGTRLTVT.

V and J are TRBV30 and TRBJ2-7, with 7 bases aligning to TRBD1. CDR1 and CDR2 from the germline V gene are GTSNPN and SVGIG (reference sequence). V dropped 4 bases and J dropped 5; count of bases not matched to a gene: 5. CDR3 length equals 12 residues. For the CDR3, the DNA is TGTGCCTGGACAGGGGGTGTCCACGAGCAGTACTTC. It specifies CAWTGGVHEQYF.

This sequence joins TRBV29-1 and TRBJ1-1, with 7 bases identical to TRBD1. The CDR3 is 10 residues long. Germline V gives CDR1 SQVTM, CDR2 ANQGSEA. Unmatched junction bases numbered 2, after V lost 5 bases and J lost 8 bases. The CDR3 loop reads CSVLTGEAFF. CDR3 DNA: TGCAGCGTTCTGACAGGGGAAGCTTTCTTT.

For the CDR3, the DNA is TGTGCCAGCATCTCAGGGGGGGATACGCAGTATTTT. Amino acid sequence: CASISGGDTQYF. V is TRBV7-9 and J is TRBJ2-3; weak D call: TRBD1 (7 bases). CDR3 size: 12 residues. The germline V gene encodes CDR1 SEHNR and CDR2 FQNEAQ (reference sequence). Trimming pared 7 bases from V and 6 bases from J, leaving 11 bases between.

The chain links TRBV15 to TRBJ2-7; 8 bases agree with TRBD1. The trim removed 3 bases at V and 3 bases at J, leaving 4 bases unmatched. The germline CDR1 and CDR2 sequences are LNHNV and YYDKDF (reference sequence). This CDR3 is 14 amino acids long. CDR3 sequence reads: CATSRDRVNYEQYF. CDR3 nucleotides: TGTGCCACCAGCAGGGACAGGGTAAACTACGAGCAGTACTTC.

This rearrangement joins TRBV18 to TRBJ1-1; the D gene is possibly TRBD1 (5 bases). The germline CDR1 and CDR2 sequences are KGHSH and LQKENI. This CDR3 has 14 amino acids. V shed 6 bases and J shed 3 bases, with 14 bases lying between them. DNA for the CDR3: TGTGCCAGCTCCCCCCGCTGGGGGGACACTGAAGCTTTCTTT. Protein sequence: CASSPRWGDTEAFF. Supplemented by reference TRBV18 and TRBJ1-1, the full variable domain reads NAGVMQNPRHLVRRRGQEARLRCSPMKGHSHVYWYRQLPEEGLKFMVYLQKENIIDESGMPKERFSAEFPKEGPSILRIQQVVRGDSAAYFCASSPRWGDTEAFFGQGTRLTVV.

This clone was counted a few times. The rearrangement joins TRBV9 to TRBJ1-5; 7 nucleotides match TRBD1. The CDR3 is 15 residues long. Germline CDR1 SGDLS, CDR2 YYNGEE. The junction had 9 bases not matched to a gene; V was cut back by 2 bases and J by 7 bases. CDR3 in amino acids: CASSVSTGDGQPQHF. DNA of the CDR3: TGTGCCAGCAGCGTCTCTACAGGGGATGGACAGCCCCAGCATTTT.

This CDR3 is CASSQYRGPYEQYF. In DNA, the CDR3 is TGCGCCAGCAGCCAATACAGGGGACCCTACGAGCAGTACTTC. This sequence joins TRBV4-1 and TRBJ2-7; 7 nucleotides agree with TRBD1. Germline V lookup: CDR1 MGHRA, CDR2 YSYEKL. This CDR3 spans 14 amino acids. Trimming removed 2 bases from V and 2 bases from J; junction bases left unmatched: 3.